This T cell receptor (beta chain) was recovered during a study of T cell changes during pregnancy in multiple sclerosis. This CDR3 comprises 14 residues. Germline loops: CDR1 MDHEN, CDR2 SYDVKM. Only in-frame clones appear in the TCRdb table, and some are missing; sequencing was by immunoSEQ multiplex PCR. The sample consists of about 47,000 clones, more than 80% of them appearing once. Turning to this clone: One end of the junction varies from germline; a read error may be responsible.

This chain joins TRBV28 and TRBJ1-2; 10 bases line up with TRBD1. The sequence came from a female donor with multiple sclerosis, enrolled in a pregnancy study. The material sequenced was CD8+ T cells from peripheral blood mononuclear cells, taken in the second trimester of pregnancy. The CDR3 nucleotides read TGTGCCAGCAATTTAGGGACAGGGGCGGGTGGCTACACCTTC. Translated: CASNLGTGAGGYTF.